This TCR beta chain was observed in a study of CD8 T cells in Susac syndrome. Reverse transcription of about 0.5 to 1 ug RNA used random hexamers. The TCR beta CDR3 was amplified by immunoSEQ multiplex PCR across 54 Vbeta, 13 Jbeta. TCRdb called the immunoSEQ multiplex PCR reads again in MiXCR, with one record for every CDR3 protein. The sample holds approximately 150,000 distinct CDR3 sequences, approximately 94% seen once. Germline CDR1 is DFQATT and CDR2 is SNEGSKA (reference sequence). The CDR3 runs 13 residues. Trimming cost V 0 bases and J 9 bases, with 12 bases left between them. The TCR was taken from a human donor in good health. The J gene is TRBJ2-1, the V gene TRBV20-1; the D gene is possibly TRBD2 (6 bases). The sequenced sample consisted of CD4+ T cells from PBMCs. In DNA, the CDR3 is TGCAGTGCTAGAGACCCGACTAGTATTGAGCAGTTCTTC. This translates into CSARDPTSIEQFF.